This TCR beta chain was documented in a study of cytomegalovirus exposure and HLA in healthy donors (dated by TCRdb to 2016 to 2017). A note on the overall study: In an earlier analysis of 450 to 750 of the donors, about 270 Gb of sequence data and about 110 million unique TCR beta sequences from 150 million to 200 million T cells were reported. An early release covering roughly 600 HLA-typed donors comprised 250 to 350 gigabases of sequencing data and around 80 million unique TCR sequences. Of the roughly 400 genotyped donors, around 81% fell in the genetic ancestry cluster associated with self-reported Caucasian donors. The study was designed to test whether signatures of past pathogen exposure could be identified by cataloging public T cell receptors. The T cell repertoires of roughly 660 subjects were profiled by immunosequencing and related to cytomegalovirus serostatus. A separate validation cohort of over 95 different subjects was used in addition to the roughly 720-subject first cohort. To predict cytomegalovirus infection status, the study combined high-throughput TCR immunosequencing, statistical association of individual TCRs with disease status, and machine learning. A later analysis re-analyzed previously published TCR beta repertoires from several hundred donors and added high-resolution HLA genotyping to study TCR occurrence patterns. Rather than using new phenotypic data, the later analysis identified candidate immune exposures from TCR beta sequences and from how often those sequences occurred across donors. In an earlier analysis of several hundred of the donors, high-throughput TCR beta sequencing was used to judge whether each TCR beta V gene segment behaved as functional or pseudogenic. Donor age, sex, ethnicity and CMV serostatus were compiled together with the repertoire data. Genome-wide SNP genotypes for about 65% of the roughly 670 donors were used in a later genetic analysis, which treated that subset as a discovery cohort. All discovery cohort repertoires had been generated on a single sequencing platform. Both class I and class II loci were covered by HLA typing, at four-digit resolution. The number of donors typed differed by locus, with roughly 629-640 for A, B, C, DRB1 and DQB1, 522 for DQA1, 600 to 610 for DPA1, and approximately 470 for DPB1. Four or five DR-DQ haplotypes were handled as single units for association and clustering because linkage in the cohort was strong. Among some 400 genotyped donors of the cohort, an average of approximately 220,000 unique TCR beta nucleotide sequences was sequenced per donor, of which 15% to 20% were non-productive.

In total, 600 or so healthy bone marrow donors made up the cohort. All cohort members were sampled while nominally healthy, although unrecorded immune exposures were likely present. The donor was CMV seropositive and belonged to the group of 250 to 350 seropositive cohort members. Every donor gave a peripheral blood sample, and the peripheral blood mononuclear cells from that sample were used for TCR beta sequencing. The Qiagen DNeasy Blood Extraction Kit was used to extract genomic DNA from the blood cell samples. Library creation used the immunoSEQ multiplex PCR assay. The multiplex PCR relied on a mix of 60 forward primers for TCR Vbeta segments and 13 reverse primers for TCR Jbeta segments. The CDR3 region of rearranged TCR beta genes was amplified from genomic DNA with a multiplex PCR assay. Amplified TCR beta libraries were sequenced as 87-base-pair reads on the Illumina HiSeq System. For the original study's pipeline: In a later analysis, tens of millions of unique TCR beta chains were counted across the roughly 610 repertoires, and roughly 11 million of these chains were shared by at least two donors. A nearest-neighbor algorithm error-corrected the raw reads and collapsed the reads into unique sequences, merging closely related sequences to remove PCR and sequencing errors. Alignment of CDR3 sequences to IMGT reference sequences was used to assign V, D and J gene segments. For a sequence to be retained, at least a six-nucleotide match to both a V gene segment and a J gene segment was required. A rearrangement counted as productive if the CDR3 had no stop codons and remained in frame with V and J, and every other rearrangement counted as non-productive. Following IMGT convention, CDR3 was defined as the stretch from the second conserved V-encoded cysteine up to the conserved J-encoded phenylalanine. The earlier analysis of fewer than 700 of the donors excluded sequences that lacked an unambiguous match to a single V gene segment. In an earlier analysis of 587 of the donors, a V segment was called functional when productive rearrangements were above 56.7%, and segregating when the standard deviation between donors exceeded 5%. A statistical classification framework was built to diagnose cytomegalovirus status from the catalog of TCR beta chain sequences. In a later analysis, V and J genes were assigned by comparing TCR nucleotide sequences against IMGT/GENE-DB human TR gene sequences. In a later analysis, CDR3 sequences and most-parsimonious VDJ recombination scenarios were assigned using the TCRdist pipeline. In a later analysis, each TCR beta chain was defined by its CDR3 amino acid sequence together with its V-gene family, and reads without a unique V-gene family were excluded. To address suspected cross-contamination and a sequencing artifact, a later analysis removed roughly 580 highly shared, low-generation-probability nucleotide sequences. For each public chain, a later analysis derived a clonal expansion index from normalized ranks of inferred template counts within each repertoire. Generation probabilities in a later analysis came from a VDJ recombination model fitted to out-of-frame rearrangements, and those results were checked against IGoR. A later analysis scored TCR-TCR, TCR-HLA and TCR-CMV co-occurrence with hypergeometric tests, applying a repertoire-size bias correction to TCR pairs. False discovery rates were estimated in a later analysis by permuting HLA or CMV assignments 20 times. A later analysis grouped co-occurring TCRs with DBSCAN, adding TCRdist sequence similarity when clustering within HLA-allele-positive subsets. For co-occurrence clustering, repertoires with fewer than 30,000 or more than 120,000 public chains were excluded, along with roughly five repertoires with anomalous nucleotide sharing. TCRdb re-hosts the immuneACCESS table, in-frame sequences only. Its copies lack some clones; in the studies checked, an unresolved V gene accounts for under half of them, and the cause for the rest is not known. That table is the source of V, J and clone size, and D and trimming were worked out from the DNA. The sample profile shows approximately 150,000 clones; about 80% of them were found once. The ten largest clonotypes hold 6.5% to 8.5% of the sample.

This clone was found once. Its antigen is unknown. Per-nucleotide qualities are absent, and no much larger clonotype sits a single base away. General conclusions and limits of the study: Several of the top co-occurrence clusters appeared to be linked to parvovirus B19, influenza, CMV and Epstein-Barr virus, according to a later analysis. A later genetic analysis associated a missense DCLRE1C variant with V-gene and J-gene trimming of TCR beta chains, and an independent cohort replicated the association. The classifier was reported to diagnose cytomegalovirus status with high specificity and sensitivity in both the original and validation cohorts. A few of the identified cytomegalovirus-associated TCR beta chains were confirmed in vitro to be specific for cytomegalovirus antigens. In the study, approximately 150 TCR beta chains were listed as associated with cytomegalovirus. Only TCR beta chains were sequenced in this cohort, and the absence of alpha or paired-chain data limited detectable features. Roughly uniform sequencing depth across donors was assumed in presence/absence analyses, although this assumption may not hold. Assigning TCR associations to individual alleles was difficult when HLA alleles, especially DR and DQ, strongly co-occurred. Approximately 16 rarely observed V segments, including chromosome 9 orphons, were excluded from the earlier analysis of about 600 of the donors because counts were too low. A group of highly shared sequence variants was considered likely to be a technical artifact of the sequencing pipeline. Immune exposure information for the cohort was limited to CMV serostatus. The authors suggested that the approach could potentially be extended to other disease states and immunological phenotypes. A further reported finding was that TCR beta sequences accurately predicted the HLA-A and HLA-B alleles for most subjects in the first cohort. In an earlier analysis of over 550 of the donors, most TCR beta V segments were observed in productive rearrangements about 90% or about 30% of the time, broadly matching IMGT annotations. Some IMGT-functional V segments, including TRBV6-2 and TRBV6-3, could not be told apart with the 87-base-pair reads, so those segments were excluded. Because HLA typing was missing for some donors at each locus, association tests included only the typed subset. In a later analysis, HLA-associated TCR beta chains showed more clonal expansion and lower generation probabilities than non-associated chains that were equally common. According to a later analysis, TCR association rates differed among HLA loci, with DRB1 alleles showing the most associated TCRs and HLA-C alleles showing the fewest. Correlated functional status among segregating V segments might reflect linkage disequilibrium, but an unknown experimental factor could not be ruled out. A later analysis found that most CMV-associated TCR beta chains appeared HLA-restricted, with HLA associations seemingly driven largely by CMV exposure. In a later genetic analysis, fewer N-insertions in productive TCRs were reported among donors in an Asian-associated ancestry cluster than the approximately 710-donor mean. In a later analysis, about 16,000 TCR beta sequences were associated with specific HLA alleles at a false discovery rate of 0.05. While some public TCRs were present in many individuals, most TCR sequences turned up only very rarely across donors.

The germline V gene gives CDR1 as SQVTM and CDR2 as ANQGSEA. Including the terminal cysteine and phenylalanine, the CDR3 comprises 13 residues. The read is trimmed to its CDR3 DNA, 39 bases read in frame from base 1. Ends trimmed: V by 5 bases, J by 5 bases; bases unmatched to a gene: 8. The rearranged segments are TRBV29-1 and TRBJ1-2; 7 bases in the middle match TRBD1. Sequenced material: PBMCs. The TCR sequence derives from a man aged 30-40 years in good health and CMV-seropositive. CDR3 region: CSVSQGGGYGYTF. The DNA sequence is as follows: TGCAGCGTTTCGCAGGGGGGCGGGTATGGCTACACCTTC.